This TCR beta chain derives from a study of tumour-infiltrating T cells in Burkitt lymphoma. At the level of the study: Repertoire clonality predicted overall and progression-free survival.

CDR1 is MGHRA, CDR2 YSYEKL, per germline. CDR3 size: 15 residues. Only in-frame clones appear in the TCRdb table, and some are missing; sequencing was by immunoSEQ multiplex PCR. Here the sample spans more than 2,500 clones, around 80% being singletons. Remarks on this clone: Compared with germline, one end of the junction differs, possibly owing to a read error. The same CDR3 arises from other DNA sequences in this sample as well.

This TCR came from a human donor with diffuse large B-cell lymphoma. Sequenced: tumor tissue. The rearrangement links TRBV4-1 to TRBJ2-5; D not resolved. CDR3 in amino acids: CASSQGEADLETQYF. For the CDR3, the DNA is TGCGCCAGCAGTCAAGGAGAGGCGGATTTGGAGACCCAGTACTTC.